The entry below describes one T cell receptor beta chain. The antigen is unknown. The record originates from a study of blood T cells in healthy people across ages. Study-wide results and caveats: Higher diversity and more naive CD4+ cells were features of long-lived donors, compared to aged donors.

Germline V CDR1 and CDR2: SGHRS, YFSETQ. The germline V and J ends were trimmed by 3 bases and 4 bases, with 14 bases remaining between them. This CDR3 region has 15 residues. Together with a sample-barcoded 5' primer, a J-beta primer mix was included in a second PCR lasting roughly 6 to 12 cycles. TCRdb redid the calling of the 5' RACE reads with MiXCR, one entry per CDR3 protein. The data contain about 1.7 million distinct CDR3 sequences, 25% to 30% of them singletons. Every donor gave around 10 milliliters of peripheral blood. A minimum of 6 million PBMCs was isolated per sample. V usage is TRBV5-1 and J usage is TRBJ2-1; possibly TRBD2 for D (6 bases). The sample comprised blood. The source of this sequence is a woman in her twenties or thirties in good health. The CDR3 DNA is TGCGCCAGCAGCTCCGGGGAGGCCGAGTACAATGAGCAGTTCTTC. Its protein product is CASSSGEAEYNEQFF. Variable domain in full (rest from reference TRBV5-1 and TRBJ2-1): KAGVTQTPRYLIKTRGQQVTLSCSPISGHRSVSWYQQTPGQGLQFLFEYFSETQRNKGNFPGRFSGRQFSNSRSEMNVSTLELGDSALYLCASSSGEAEYNEQFFGPGTRLTVL.